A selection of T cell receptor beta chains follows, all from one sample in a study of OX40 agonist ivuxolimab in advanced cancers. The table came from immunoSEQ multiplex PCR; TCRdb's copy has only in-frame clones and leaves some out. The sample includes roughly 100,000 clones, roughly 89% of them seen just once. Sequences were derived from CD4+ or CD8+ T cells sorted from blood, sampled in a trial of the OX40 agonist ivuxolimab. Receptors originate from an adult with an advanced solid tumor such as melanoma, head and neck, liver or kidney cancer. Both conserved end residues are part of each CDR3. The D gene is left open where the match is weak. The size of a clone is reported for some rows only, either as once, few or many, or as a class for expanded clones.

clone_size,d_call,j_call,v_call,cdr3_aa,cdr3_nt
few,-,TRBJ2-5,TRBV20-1,CSASWETQYF,TGCAGTGCTAGCTGGGAGACCCAGTACTTC
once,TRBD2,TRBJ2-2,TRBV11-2,CASSRAGGVDTGELFF,TGTGCCAGCAGCCGAGCGGGGGGCGTGGACACCGGGGAGCTGTTTTTT
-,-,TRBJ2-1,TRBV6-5,CASNTRKGSYNEQFF,TGTGCCAGCAACACTAGGAAGGGCTCCTACAATGAGCAGTTCTTC
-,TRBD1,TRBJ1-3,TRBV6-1,CASSPQGYSGNTIYF,TGTGCCAGCAGCCCACAGGGGTACTCTGGAAACACCATATATTTT
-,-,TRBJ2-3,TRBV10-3,CAISDLESYRDTQYF,TGTGCCATCAGTGACTTAGAAAGTTATAGAGATACGCAGTATTTT
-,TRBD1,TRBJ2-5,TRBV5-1,CASSLGTGEETQYF,TGCGCCAGCAGCTTGGGGACAGGGGAGGAGACCCAGTACTTC
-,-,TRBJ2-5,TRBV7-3,CASSLERETQYF,TGTGCCAGCAGCTTAGAGAGGGAGACCCAGTACTTC
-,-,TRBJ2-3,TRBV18,CASSPLDSIDTQYF,TGTGCCAGCTCACCCCTGGACTCAATAGATACGCAGTATTTT
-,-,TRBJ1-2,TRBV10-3,CAISEPRQPYGYTF,TGTGCCATCAGTGAGCCGCGACAGCCCTATGGCTACACCTTC
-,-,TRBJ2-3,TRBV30,CAWKTLGGFTDTQYF,TGTGCCTGGAAAACACTGGGGGGATTCACAGATACGCAGTATTTT
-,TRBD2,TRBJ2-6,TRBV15,CATSRDRLAGSSGANVLTF,TGTGCCACCAGCAGAGATCGACTAGCGGGGAGCTCTGGGGCCAACGTCCTGACTTTC
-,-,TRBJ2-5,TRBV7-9,CASSKAQGLAETQYF,TGTGCCAGCAGCAAAGCCCAGGGTTTGGCGGAGACCCAGTACTTC
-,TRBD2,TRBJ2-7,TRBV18,CASSSTSVGNYEQYF,TGTGCCAGCTCATCCACTAGCGTGGGTAACTACGAGCAGTACTTC
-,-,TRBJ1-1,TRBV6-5,CASTEGGYGTEAFF,TGTGCCAGCACCGAAGGAGGGTACGGCACTGAAGCTTTCTTT
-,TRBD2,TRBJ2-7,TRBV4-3,CASSQERGTIYEQYF,TGCGCCAGCAGCCAAGAGAGAGGGACTATCTACGAGCAGTACTTC
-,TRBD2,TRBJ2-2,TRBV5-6,CASSLGLAGGNTGELFF,TGTGCCAGCAGCTTGGGACTAGCGGGAGGGAACACCGGGGAGCTGTTTTTT
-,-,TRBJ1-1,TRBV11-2,CASSSARGGNTEAFF,TGTGCCAGCAGCTCTGCTCGGGGGGGGAACACTGAAGCTTTCTTT
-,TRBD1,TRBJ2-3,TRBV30,CAWSTSPGQGTDTQYF,TGTGCCTGGAGTACCTCACCGGGACAGGGGACAGATACGCAGTATTTT
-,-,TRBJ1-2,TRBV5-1,CASSLMQANYGYTF,TGCGCCAGCAGCTTGATGCAAGCTAACTATGGCTACACCTTC
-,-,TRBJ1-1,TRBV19,CASSIVPGQNTEAFF,TGTGCCAGTAGTATAGTGCCAGGACAGAACACTGAAGCTTTCTTT
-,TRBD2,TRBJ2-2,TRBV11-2,CASSLGREGRELFF,TGTGCCAGCAGCTTAGGACGGGAGGGTAGGGAGCTGTTTTTT
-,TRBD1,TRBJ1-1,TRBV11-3,CASSWGDRWTPEAFF,TGTGCCAGCAGCTGGGGGGACAGGTGGACCCCTGAAGCTTTCTTT
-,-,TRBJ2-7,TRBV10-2,CASRDRIAYEQYF,TGCGCCAGCAGGGACAGAATCGCCTACGAGCAGTACTTC
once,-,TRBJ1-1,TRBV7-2,CASSLGWLGNTEAFF,TGTGCCAGCAGCTTAGGTTGGCTGGGGAACACTGAAGCTTTCTTT